A selection of T cell receptor beta chains follows, all from one sample in a study of Ad26.COV2.S vaccination and SARS-CoV-2 variants. TCRdb's copy holds only in-frame clones and misses some; the assay was immunoSEQ multiplex PCR. The sample has 400,000 to 500,000 clones, nearly 90% seen once; the top ten hold about 2.4%. The source was peripheral blood, collected in a trial of Ad26.COV2.S vaccine versus placebo. These receptors were taken from a person between 18 and 65 years old who received the Ad26.COV2.S COVID-19 vaccine or a placebo. CDR3s include the opening cysteine and the closing phenylalanine or tryptophan. A D gene is named only where the DNA matches it firmly. For some rows the clone size is stated as once, few or many, or as a class when expanded; others skip it.

d_call: .
clone_size: .
j_call: TRBJ1-1
v_call: TRBV18
cdr3_aa: CASSPGTRGTEAFF
cdr3_nt: TGTGCCAGCTCGCCCGGTACAAGGGGCACTGAAGCTTTCTTT

d_call: TRBD1
clone_size: .
j_call: TRBJ1-5
v_call: TRBV28
cdr3_aa: CASSFPTGDYQPQHF
cdr3_nt: TGTGCCAGCAGTTTCCCGACAGGGGATTATCAGCCCCAGCATTTT

d_call: TRBD1
clone_size: .
j_call: TRBJ2-5
v_call: TRBV10-3
cdr3_aa: CALDRGLGGDQETQYF
cdr3_nt: TGTGCCCTGGACAGGGGGCTGGGGGGGGACCAAGAGACCCAGTACTTC

d_call: TRBD2
clone_size: .
j_call: TRBJ2-5
v_call: TRBV5-4
cdr3_aa: CASSSVAGGHQETQYF
cdr3_nt: TGTGCCAGCAGCTCCGTAGCGGGAGGGCACCAAGAGACCCAGTACTTC

d_call: .
clone_size: .
j_call: TRBJ1-1
v_call: TRBV6-5
cdr3_aa: CASLLRANTEAFF
cdr3_nt: TGTGCCAGCCTCCTCCGGGCGAACACTGAAGCTTTCTTT

d_call: .
clone_size: .
j_call: TRBJ1-2
v_call: TRBV5-1
cdr3_aa: CASSLGVGYGYTF
cdr3_nt: TGCGCCAGCAGCTTGGGTGTGGGCTATGGCTACACCTTC

d_call: .
clone_size: .
j_call: TRBJ2-5
v_call: TRBV10-3
cdr3_aa: CAISAVSGETQYF
cdr3_nt: TGTGCCATCAGTGCGGTGTCGGGAGAGACCCAGTACTTC

d_call: TRBD2
clone_size: .
j_call: TRBJ2-2
v_call: TRBV3-1/TRBV3-2
cdr3_aa: CASSQDLAGKRWTGELFF
cdr3_nt: TGTGCCAGCAGCCAGGACTTAGCGGGAAAGAGGTGGACCGGGGAGCTGTTTTTT

d_call: .
clone_size: .
j_call: TRBJ2-3
v_call: TRBV5-1
cdr3_aa: CASSLVAGDSLDTQYF
cdr3_nt: TGCGCCAGCAGTTTGGTCGCAGGCGATTCGTTGGATACGCAGTATTTT

d_call: .
clone_size: .
j_call: TRBJ1-1
v_call: TRBV4-1
cdr3_aa: CASSPLGYGNTEAFF
cdr3_nt: TGCGCCAGCAGCCCGTTGGGGTACGGGAACACTGAAGCTTTCTTT

d_call: .
clone_size: .
j_call: TRBJ1-3
v_call: TRBV9
cdr3_aa: CASSVALGGPGNTIYF
cdr3_nt: TGTGCCAGCAGCGTAGCTTTGGGGGGCCCAGGAAACACCATATATTTT

d_call: .
clone_size: .
j_call: TRBJ1-5
v_call: TRBV6-5
cdr3_aa: CATPSRLPPHQPQHF
cdr3_nt: TGTGCCACCCCCAGCAGACTCCCTCCCCATCAGCCCCAGCATTTT

d_call: .
clone_size: .
j_call: TRBJ2-2
v_call: TRBV9
cdr3_aa: CASSVVGSYTGELFF
cdr3_nt: TGTGCCAGCAGCGTAGTGGGGTCATACACCGGGGAGCTGTTTTTT

d_call: .
clone_size: .
j_call: TRBJ2-2
v_call: TRBV29-1
cdr3_aa: CSVAWMSPTGELFF
cdr3_nt: TGCAGCGTCGCTTGGATGTCTCCCACCGGGGAGCTGTTTTTT

d_call: .
clone_size: .
j_call: TRBJ1-6
v_call: TRBV5-4
cdr3_aa: CASSLWGSNSPLHF
cdr3_nt: TGTGCCAGCAGCTTATGGGGGTCCAATTCACCCCTCCACTTT

d_call: .
clone_size: .
j_call: TRBJ2-7
v_call: TRBV9
cdr3_aa: CASSVDRDSYEQYF
cdr3_nt: TGTGCCAGCAGCGTAGACAGGGACTCCTACGAGCAGTACTTC

d_call: TRBD2
clone_size: .
j_call: TRBJ2-5
v_call: TRBV2
cdr3_aa: CASSIASGVRETQYF
cdr3_nt: TGTGCCAGCAGTATTGCTAGCGGGGTACGAGAGACCCAGTACTTC

d_call: TRBD2
clone_size: .
j_call: TRBJ2-1
v_call: TRBV11-3
cdr3_aa: CASSLRSSAGGGNEQFF
cdr3_nt: TGTGCCAGCAGCTTGAGGTCTTCGGCGGGAGGGGGGAATGAGCAGTTCTTC

d_call: .
clone_size: .
j_call: TRBJ1-4
v_call: TRBV19
cdr3_aa: CASSPGRTIEKLFF
cdr3_nt: TGTGCCAGTAGTCCAGGGAGGACGATTGAAAAACTGTTTTTT

d_call: TRBD1
clone_size: once
j_call: TRBJ2-1
v_call: TRBV30
cdr3_aa: CAWSVGQGASDEQFF
cdr3_nt: TGTGCCTGGAGTGTAGGACAGGGAGCCTCGGATGAGCAGTTCTTC

d_call: TRBD1
clone_size: .
j_call: TRBJ2-5
v_call: TRBV7-8
cdr3_aa: CASSFQGQGQETQYF
cdr3_nt: TGTGCCAGCAGCTTCCAGGGACAGGGGCAAGAGACCCAGTACTTC

d_call: .
clone_size: .
j_call: TRBJ2-7
v_call: TRBV15
cdr3_aa: CATSRDQAGHEQYF
cdr3_nt: TGTGCCACCAGCAGAGATCAGGCCGGCCATGAGCAGTACTTC

d_call: .
clone_size: .
j_call: TRBJ2-3
v_call: TRBV6-2/TRBV6-3
cdr3_aa: CASTPDTDTQYF
cdr3_nt: TGTGCCAGCACCCCCGACACAGATACGCAGTATTTT

d_call: .
clone_size: .
j_call: TRBJ2-3
v_call: TRBV19
cdr3_aa: CASSRTVASTDTQYF
cdr3_nt: TGTGCCAGTAGTAGGACAGTCGCTAGCACAGATACGCAGTATTTT

d_call: .
clone_size: .
j_call: TRBJ1-1
v_call: TRBV2
cdr3_aa: CASSTTRNTEAFF
cdr3_nt: TGTGCCAGCAGTACAACAAGGAACACTGAAGCTTTCTTT

d_call: TRBD2
clone_size: .
j_call: TRBJ2-3
v_call: TRBV6-6
cdr3_aa: CALGGRSRVDTQYF
cdr3_nt: TGTGCGCTGGGCGGGAGAAGTCGGGTAGATACGCAGTATTTT

d_call: .
clone_size: .
j_call: TRBJ1-1
v_call: TRBV11-1
cdr3_aa: CASSSTVLTEAFF
cdr3_nt: TGTGCCAGCAGCTCGACGGTACTTACTGAAGCTTTCTTT

d_call: .
clone_size: .
j_call: TRBJ1-3
v_call: TRBV6-1
cdr3_aa: CASSEWGPSGNTIYF
cdr3_nt: TGTGCCAGCAGTGAATGGGGGCCCTCTGGAAACACCATATATTTT

d_call: .
clone_size: .
j_call: TRBJ1-5
v_call: TRBV24-1
cdr3_aa: CATSDRGQPQHF
cdr3_nt: TGTGCCACCAGTGATAGGGGGCAGCCCCAGCATTTT

d_call: .
clone_size: .
j_call: TRBJ2-1
v_call: TRBV7-2
cdr3_aa: CASSSDSYNEQFF
cdr3_nt: TGTGCCAGCAGCTCGGACTCCTACAATGAGCAGTTCTTC

d_call: .
clone_size: .
j_call: TRBJ2-5
v_call: TRBV7-2
cdr3_aa: CASTAGRSQETQYF
cdr3_nt: TGTGCCAGCACCGCTGGCCGGAGCCAAGAGACCCAGTACTTC

d_call: TRBD2
clone_size: .
j_call: TRBJ2-3
v_call: TRBV4-1
cdr3_aa: CASSHLLLRLAGGTDTQYF
cdr3_nt: TGCGCCAGCAGCCACCTTTTACTTAGACTAGCGGGGGGGACAGATACGCAGTATTTT

d_call: TRBD1
clone_size: few
j_call: TRBJ1-5
v_call: TRBV19
cdr3_aa: CASRDRGRGNQPQHF
cdr3_nt: TGTGCCAGTAGGGACAGGGGGCGGGGGAATCAGCCCCAGCATTTT

d_call: TRBD1
clone_size: .
j_call: TRBJ2-1
v_call: TRBV27
cdr3_aa: CASTTTGTGIDEQFF
cdr3_nt: TGTGCCAGCACCACCACCGGGACAGGGATAGACGAGCAGTTCTTC

d_call: .
clone_size: .
j_call: TRBJ1-6
v_call: TRBV4-2
cdr3_aa: CASSQDGHGRDSPLHF
cdr3_nt: TGTGCCAGCAGCCAAGATGGCCACGGTAGAGATTCACCCCTCCACTTT

d_call: .
clone_size: .
j_call: TRBJ1-2
v_call: TRBV19
cdr3_aa: CASGERGRFYGYTF
cdr3_nt: TGTGCCAGTGGGGAAAGGGGCAGGTTCTATGGCTACACCTTC

d_call: .
clone_size: .
j_call: TRBJ1-5
v_call: TRBV12-3/TRBV12-4
cdr3_aa: CASRPRQNQPQHF
cdr3_nt: TGTGCCAGCAGGCCCAGACAGAATCAGCCCCAGCATTTT

d_call: TRBD1
clone_size: .
j_call: TRBJ2-7
v_call: TRBV18
cdr3_aa: CASSPPRTGSSYEQYF
cdr3_nt: TGTGCCAGCTCACCACCGCGGACAGGCTCTTCCTACGAGCAGTACTTC

d_call: .
clone_size: .
j_call: TRBJ1-5
v_call: TRBV6-1
cdr3_aa: CASSEARGWRNQPQHF
cdr3_nt: TGTGCCAGCAGTGAAGCGAGGGGGTGGCGCAATCAGCCCCAGCATTTT

d_call: TRBD1
clone_size: .
j_call: TRBJ2-2
v_call: TRBV6-2/TRBV6-3
cdr3_aa: CASSLGQRNTGELFF
cdr3_nt: TGTGCCAGCAGCTTGGGACAGAGGAACACCGGGGAGCTGTTTTTT

d_call: .
clone_size: .
j_call: TRBJ1-6
v_call: TRBV30
cdr3_aa: CAWTGDVGISPLHF
cdr3_nt: TGTGCCTGGACTGGGGACGTTGGTATTTCACCCCTCCACTTT

d_call: .
clone_size: .
j_call: TRBJ1-4
v_call: TRBV7-9
cdr3_aa: CASSLALGGANEKLFF
cdr3_nt: TGTGCCAGCAGCTTAGCGCTGGGGGGCGCAAATGAAAAACTGTTTTTT

d_call: .
clone_size: .
j_call: TRBJ1-1
v_call: TRBV5-1
cdr3_aa: CASSYYQGKDTEAFF
cdr3_nt: TGCGCCAGCAGCTATTATCAGGGCAAGGACACTGAAGCTTTCTTT

d_call: .
clone_size: .
j_call: TRBJ1-1
v_call: TRBV4-3
cdr3_aa: CASSPVTRPDTEAFF
cdr3_nt: TGCGCCAGCAGCCCTGTGACCCGGCCGGACACTGAAGCTTTCTTT

d_call: TRBD1
clone_size: .
j_call: TRBJ2-7
v_call: TRBV5-1
cdr3_aa: CASRTGQAANANEQYF
cdr3_nt: TGCGCCAGCAGAACTGGACAGGCCGCTAACGCAAACGAGCAGTACTTC

d_call: .
clone_size: .
j_call: TRBJ2-1
v_call: TRBV5-1
cdr3_aa: CASSLAQGLINEQFF
cdr3_nt: TGCGCCAGCAGCTTGGCTCAGGGTCTCATCAATGAGCAGTTCTTC

d_call: TRBD2
clone_size: .
j_call: TRBJ2-3
v_call: TRBV6-2/TRBV6-3
cdr3_aa: CASSYRPTSGGAQQDTQYF
cdr3_nt: TGTGCCAGCAGTTATCGACCTACTAGCGGGGGGGCGCAACAAGATACGCAGTATTTT